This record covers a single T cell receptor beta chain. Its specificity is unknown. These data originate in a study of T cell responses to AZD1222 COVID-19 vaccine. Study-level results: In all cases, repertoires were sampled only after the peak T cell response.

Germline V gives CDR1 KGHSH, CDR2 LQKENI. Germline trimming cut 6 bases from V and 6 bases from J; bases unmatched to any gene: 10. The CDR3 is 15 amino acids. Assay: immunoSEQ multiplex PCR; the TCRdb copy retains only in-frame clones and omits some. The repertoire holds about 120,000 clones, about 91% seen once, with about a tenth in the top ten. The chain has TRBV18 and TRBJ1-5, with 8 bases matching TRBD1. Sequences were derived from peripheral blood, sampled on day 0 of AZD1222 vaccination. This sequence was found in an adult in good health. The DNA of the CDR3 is TGTGCCAGCTCCCTAACAGGGGGAGCCCCTCAGCCCCAGCATTTT. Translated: CASSLTGGAPQPQHF.